This T cell receptor beta chain was sequenced for a study of shared clonotypes between healthy human individuals. From germline, CDR1 is SGHDT and CDR2 YYEEEE. The germline V and J ends were trimmed by 0 bases and 7 bases, with 11 bases remaining between them. This CDR3 comprises 13 residues. This table comes from immunoSEQ multiplex PCR, and its TCRdb copy is limited to in-frame clones, with some not included. The sample lists about 1 million clones; about 80% were seen once. In the case of this clone: The antigen is unknown.

Healthy HIV-negative adults without recent acute infections or vaccinations served as donors. CD4+ cells yielded CD45RA+ naive and CD45RA-negative memory subsets. The study, taken as a whole, reports: Relative to clonotypes present in all four donors, those not shared had lower generation probabilities. Naive subsets generally exceeded memory subsets in estimated richness.

The chain carries TRBV5-6 and TRBJ2-7; no firm D call. What was sequenced was memory CD4+ T cells sorted from blood. The sample's subset: CD45RA-negative fraction. The source is a man younger than 35 in good health. Here the CDR3 reads CASSLGRLYEQYF. The DNA for the CDR3 is TGTGCCAGCAGCTTGGGACGGCTTTATGAGCAGTACTTC.